A selection of T cell receptor beta chains follows, all from one sample in a study of cytomegalovirus exposure and HLA in healthy donors. The repertoire was sequenced with immunoSEQ multiplex PCR; TCRdb's copy has only in-frame clones and lacks some. Here the sample spans roughly 220,000 clones, roughly 84% being singletons. Sequencing input: PBMCs. All receptors come from a woman between 25 and 40 years old in good health and CMV-seropositive. The CDR3 runs from the conserved cysteine through the conserved F or W. A D gene is named only where the DNA matches it firmly. The size of a clone is reported for some rows only, either as once, few or many, or as a class for expanded clones.

clone_size | d_call | j_call | v_call | cdr3_aa | cdr3_nt
NA | TRBD1 | TRBJ1-1 | TRBV29-1 | CSVPDRGAEAFF | TGCAGCGTGCCGGACAGGGGGGCTGAAGCTTTCTTT
NA | TRBD1 | TRBJ1-2 | TRBV5-6 | CASSRVGTDYGYTF | TGTGCCAGCAGCCGGGTCGGGACAGACTATGGCTACACCTTC
NA | TRBD2 | TRBJ2-4 | TRBV9 | CASSVDSSGRAKNIQYF | TGTGCCAGCAGCGTAGATAGTAGCGGGAGGGCCAAAAACATTCAGTACTTC
once | NA | TRBJ2-2 | TRBV27 | CASSLFFRADTGELFF | TGTGCCAGCAGTTTATTTTTTCGCGCAGACACCGGGGAGCTGTTTTTT
NA | NA | TRBJ2-5 | TRBV25-1 | CASTMGGTQYF | TGTGCCAGCACCATGGGCGGGACCCAGTACTTC
NA | NA | TRBJ1-2 | TRBV7-9 | CASSLGDGVYGYTF | TGTGCCAGCAGCTTAGGGGACGGGGTATATGGCTACACCTTC
NA | NA | TRBJ2-1 | TRBV4-2 | CASSQRETYNEQFF | TGTGCCAGCAGCCAAAGAGAGACCTACAATGAGCAGTTCTTC
few | NA | TRBJ1-5 | TRBV5-1 | CASSLDPNQPQHF | TGCGCCAGCAGCTTGGACCCCAATCAGCCCCAGCATTTT
NA | NA | TRBJ1-3 | TRBV6-1 | CASSEALFGGNTIYF | TGTGCCAGCAGTGAAGCCCTTTTTGGTGGAAACACCATATATTTT
NA | NA | TRBJ1-2 | TRBV7-9 | CASSLGDTDGYTF | TGTGCCAGCAGCTTAGGGGACACAGACGGCTACACCTTC
NA | TRBD2 | TRBJ2-7 | TRBV7-2 | CASSFTSGSSYEQYF | TGTGCCAGCAGCTTCACTAGCGGGAGCTCCTACGAGCAGTACTTC
NA | NA | TRBJ1-2 | TRBV7-9 | CASSLVAQTYGYTF | TGTGCCAGCAGCTTAGTTGCACAAACCTATGGCTACACCTTC
NA | NA | TRBJ1-1 | TRBV5-1 | CASSLAEGNTEAFF | TGCGCCAGCAGCTTGGCCGAGGGGAACACTGAAGCTTTCTTT
NA | NA | TRBJ1-2 | TRBV19 | CASSMRRDTNYGYTF | TGTGCCAGTAGTATGAGACGGGATACTAACTATGGCTACACCTTC
NA | NA | TRBJ1-2 | TRBV30 | CAWSVPGHYGYTF | TGTGCCTGGAGTGTACCGGGGCACTATGGCTACACCTTC
NA | TRBD1 | TRBJ2-7 | TRBV5-4 | CASSANRDRDVGEQYF | TGTGCCAGCAGCGCCAACCGGGACAGGGACGTCGGCGAGCAGTACTTC
NA | NA | TRBJ2-3 | TRBV11-3 | CASSLETEFGTDTQYF | TGTGCCAGCAGCTTAGAGACCGAGTTTGGCACAGATACGCAGTATTTT
few | TRBD2 | TRBJ2-3 | TRBV10-3 | CAIKGGRYTDTQYF | TGTGCCATCAAGGGAGGGCGTTACACAGATACGCAGTATTTT
NA | TRBD1 | TRBJ1-2 | TRBV28 | CASSFGQGARVMIYGYTF | TGTGCCAGCAGTTTCGGACAGGGGGCGCGCGTAATGATCTATGGCTACACCTTC
NA | NA | TRBJ2-7 | TRBV10-2 | CASTHGAASSYEQYF | TGCGCCAGCACCCACGGGGCCGCAAGCTCCTACGAGCAGTACTTC
NA | NA | TRBJ1-2 | TRBV6-5 | CASTKGTFGGYTF | TGTGCCAGCACCAAGGGGACATTCGGCGGCTACACCTTC
NA | TRBD2 | TRBJ2-1 | TRBV30 | CAWSDGAGVAYNEQFF | TGTGCCTGGAGTGACGGAGCGGGAGTGGCCTACAATGAGCAGTTCTTC
NA | NA | TRBJ2-7 | TRBV9 | CASSVGPGAYEQYF | TGTGCCAGCAGCGTAGGCCCGGGAGCTTACGAGCAGTACTTC
NA | TRBD2 | TRBJ2-5 | TRBV5-4 | CASSIAGGGETQYF | TGTGCCAGCAGCATAGCGGGAGGGGGAGAGACCCAGTACTTC
once | TRBD2 | TRBJ2-1 | TRBV28 | CASSRTFKREAQLSSYNEQFF | TGTGCCAGCAGTCGAACCTTTAAGCGGGAGGCCCAACTCAGCTCCTACAATGAGCAGTTCTTC
NA | TRBD2 | TRBJ2-1 | TRBV2 | CARGTSAYNEQFF | TGTGCCAGGGGGACTAGCGCGTACAATGAGCAGTTCTTC
once | TRBD2 | TRBJ2-7 | TRBV9 | CASSGAGTGEQYF | TGTGCCAGCAGCGGAGCGGGAACTGGAGAGCAGTACTTC
many | TRBD2 | TRBJ2-4 | TRBV4-3 | CASSQEAGRAKNIQYF | TGCGCCAGCAGCCAAGAAGCGGGGAGGGCCAAAAACATTCAGTACTTC